These T cell receptor beta chains were read from a single sample in a study of blood T cell repertoires in COVID-19. Data came from immunoSEQ multiplex PCR; TCRdb stores just in-frame clones and leaves some out. This table holds 110,000 or so clones, just under 90% found once. The sample was peripheral blood. The receptors shown here come from a woman in her forties or fifties with acute or convalescent COVID-19. The CDR3 runs from the conserved cysteine through the conserved F or W. Fields, in order: J gene, V gene, clone size, D gene, CDR3 protein, CDR3 DNA. A D gene is named only where the DNA matches it firmly. Only part of the rows carry a size: once, few, many, or a class if the clone is expanded.

j_call: TRBJ2-1
v_call: TRBV7-7
clone_size: NA
d_call: TRBD1
cdr3_aa: CASSAITGGRRFF
cdr3_nt: TGTGCCAGCAGCGCCATCACAGGGGGCCGACGGTTCTTC

j_call: TRBJ1-4
v_call: TRBV18
clone_size: NA
d_call: NA
cdr3_aa: CASSPGPGKLFF
cdr3_nt: TGTGCCAGCTCACCAGGCCCAGGAAAACTGTTTTTT

j_call: TRBJ1-1
v_call: TRBV11-2
clone_size: NA
d_call: NA
cdr3_aa: CASSLYRRKQGDNTEAFF
cdr3_nt: TGTGCCAGCAGCTTATATCGAAGAAAACAGGGAGATAACACTGAAGCTTTCTTT

j_call: TRBJ1-1
v_call: TRBV30
clone_size: NA
d_call: NA
cdr3_aa: CACPRGNTEAFF
cdr3_nt: TGTGCCTGTCCAAGGGGGAACACTGAAGCTTTCTTT

j_call: TRBJ1-2
v_call: TRBV9
clone_size: NA
d_call: NA
cdr3_aa: CASSVEGRNYGYTF
cdr3_nt: TGTGCCAGCAGCGTAGAGGGGCGAAACTATGGCTACACCTTC

j_call: TRBJ1-1
v_call: TRBV14
clone_size: NA
d_call: NA
cdr3_aa: CASSQRAMGAEAFF
cdr3_nt: TGTGCCAGCAGCCAGCGGGCCATGGGCGCTGAAGCTTTCTTT

j_call: TRBJ2-7
v_call: TRBV12-5
clone_size: NA
d_call: NA
cdr3_aa: CASGSSGLVYEQYF
cdr3_nt: TGTGCTAGTGGTTCTTCGGGACTTGTCTACGAGCAGTACTTC

j_call: TRBJ2-7
v_call: TRBV30
clone_size: once
d_call: NA
cdr3_aa: CAWTVGYEQYF
cdr3_nt: TGTGCCTGGACCGTCGGTTACGAGCAGTACTTC

j_call: TRBJ1-4
v_call: TRBV19
clone_size: NA
d_call: NA
cdr3_aa: CASRSGGLSEKLFF
cdr3_nt: TGTGCCAGTAGATCGGGGGGACTAAGTGAAAAACTGTTTTTT

j_call: TRBJ2-3
v_call: TRBV18
clone_size: NA
d_call: TRBD1
cdr3_aa: CASSPPGKQGNTDTQYF
cdr3_nt: TGTGCCAGCTCACCACCCGGAAAACAGGGGAACACAGATACGCAGTATTTT

j_call: TRBJ1-1
v_call: TRBV5-4
clone_size: NA
d_call: NA
cdr3_aa: CASSLAAVNTEAFF
cdr3_nt: TGTGCCAGCAGCTTGGCCGCAGTGAACACTGAAGCTTTCTTT

j_call: TRBJ1-5
v_call: TRBV28
clone_size: NA
d_call: NA
cdr3_aa: CASSYQQGTTRNQPQHF
cdr3_nt: TGTGCCAGCAGTTACCAACAGGGCACCACCCGCAATCAGCCCCAGCATTTT

j_call: TRBJ2-1
v_call: TRBV7-9
clone_size: NA
d_call: TRBD2
cdr3_aa: CASMLAGDNEQFF
cdr3_nt: TGTGCCAGCATGCTAGCGGGGGACAATGAGCAGTTCTTC

j_call: TRBJ1-2
v_call: TRBV29-1
clone_size: NA
d_call: NA
cdr3_aa: CSVVTQGRHYGYTF
cdr3_nt: TGCAGCGTTGTAACACAGGGTAGGCACTATGGCTACACCTTC

j_call: TRBJ2-4
v_call: TRBV20-1
clone_size: once
d_call: TRBD2
cdr3_aa: CSASELAVVQYF
cdr3_nt: TGCAGTGCTAGTGAACTAGCGGTAGTTCAGTACTTC

j_call: TRBJ1-3
v_call: TRBV7-8
clone_size: NA
d_call: TRBD1
cdr3_aa: CASSLYTGEGGNTIYF
cdr3_nt: TGTGCCAGCAGCTTATACACAGGGGAAGGTGGAAACACCATATATTTT

j_call: TRBJ1-1
v_call: TRBV5-4
clone_size: NA
d_call: TRBD1
cdr3_aa: CASSLGTGNTEAFF
cdr3_nt: TGTGCCAGCAGCTTGGGGACAGGGAACACTGAAGCTTTCTTT

j_call: TRBJ1-4
v_call: TRBV7-2
clone_size: NA
d_call: NA
cdr3_aa: CASSLQSTVNEKLFF
cdr3_nt: TGTGCCAGCAGCCTTCAGTCAACCGTTAATGAAAAACTGTTTTTT

j_call: TRBJ2-5
v_call: TRBV4-3
clone_size: NA
d_call: TRBD2
cdr3_aa: CASSQARVGGETQYF
cdr3_nt: TGCGCCAGCAGCCAAGCACGGGTCGGGGGGGAGACCCAGTACTTC

j_call: TRBJ1-3
v_call: TRBV6-6
clone_size: NA
d_call: NA
cdr3_aa: CASSKTVNSGNTIYF
cdr3_nt: TGTGCCAGCTCAAAAACGGTGAACTCTGGAAACACCATATATTTT